The 8 T cell receptor beta chains below come from one sample, sequenced in a study of blood T cell repertoires in COVID-19. Sequencing used immunoSEQ multiplex PCR; TCRdb keeps in-frame clones, though not all of them. Counted here are about 350,000 clones, roughly nine tenths occurring once; the ten biggest clones make up under 5%. Sample: peripheral blood. Receptor source: an older woman with COVID-19, enrolled during active disease.

V gene TRBV7-6 combines with J gene TRBJ2-3; TRBD2 matches at 13 bases. The CDR3 loop spans 16 amino acids. Looked up from germline, CDR1 is SGHVS and CDR2 is FNYEAQ. Trimming removed 5 bases from V and 2 bases from J; junction bases left unmatched: 4. In DNA form, the CDR3 reads TGTGCCAGCAGCCCGGGACTAGCGGGGCCCACAGATACGCAGTATTTT. Protein: CASSPGLAGPTDTQYF.

Concerning this clone: Other DNA sequences in this specimen translate into the identical CDR3. V gene TRBV6-1 combines with J gene TRBJ2-7; D remains unclear. CDR3 size: 12 residues. V was pared by 1 base and J by 4 bases, with 5 bases between. CDR1 and CDR2 (germline): MNHNS, SASEGT. CDR3 bases: TGTGCCAGCAGTGAAGTCAGGTACGAGCAGTACTTC. Translating gives CASSEVRYEQYF.

This rearrangement joins TRBV6-4 to TRBJ1-3; possible D gene TRBD1, 5 bases. The ends were cut back, 0 bases at V and 2 bases at J, with 8 bases in the middle. The CDR3 extends over 15 amino acids. Germline V gene sequence: CDR1 MRHNA, CDR2 SNTAGT. CDR3 sequence reads: CASSDSRETGNTIYF. The CDR3 region has the DNA TGTGCCAGCAGTGACTCCAGGGAAACTGGAAACACCATATATTTT.

The chain has TRBV5-5 and TRBJ2-7; 8 bases are a match to TRBD2. J lost 1 base, V lost 4 bases, and 7 bases had no gene match. The CDR3 loop spans 15 amino acids. Germline CDR1 and CDR2: SGHKS and YYEKEE (reference sequence). CDR3 region: CASSPQPGGSYEQYF. DNA of the CDR3: TGTGCCAGCAGCCCCCAGCCGGGGGGGTCCTACGAGCAGTACTTC.

The chain has TRBV5-1 and TRBJ2-1; a weak D match, TRBD2 (6 bases). V lost 2 bases to trimming and J lost 10 bases, with 13 bases between them. Looked up from germline, CDR1 is SGHRS and CDR2 is YFSETQ. The CDR3 covers 13 residues. The CDR3 region has the DNA TGCGCCAGCAGCTTTAAAGCGGGCAACGAGCAGTTCTTC. The encoded protein is CASSFKAGNEQFF. The variable domain in full, completed from reference TRBV5-1 and TRBJ2-1, reads KAGVTQTPRYLIKTRGQQVTLSCSPISGHRSVSWYQQTPGQGLQFLFEYFSETQRNKGNFPGRFSGRQFSNSRSEMNVSTLELGDSALYLCASSFKAGNEQFFGPGTRLTVL.

This chain joins TRBV29-1 and TRBJ1-1; 7 nucleotides match TRBD1. The CDR3 is made up of 12 amino acids. Germline CDR1 is SQVTM and CDR2 is ANQGSEA. V trimming: 6 bases; J trimming: 2 bases; junction bases outside the gene matches: 3. The DNA of the CDR3 is TGCAGCGTGACAGGGATTAACACTGAAGCTTTCTTT. Protein product: CSVTGINTEAFF.

The rearrangement uses TRBV15 and TRBJ1-2; TRBD1 matches at 10 bases. CDR1 is LNHNV, CDR2 YYDKDF, per germline (reference sequence). Unmatched junction bases numbered 5, after V lost 3 bases and J lost 4 bases. The CDR3 totals 15 residues. The CDR3 here is CATSSPGQGLYGYTF. CDR3 coding DNA: TGTGCCACCAGCAGCCCGGGACAGGGGCTCTATGGCTACACCTTC.

This clone was detected a few times. The chain links TRBV5-5 to TRBJ2-3, with 10 bases matching TRBD1. The germline gives CDR1 SGHKS, CDR2 YYEKEE (reference sequence). The CDR3 extends over 14 amino acids. After removal of 3 bases from V and 7 bases from J, the junction contained 5 bases not matched to a gene. The CDR3 DNA is TGTGCCAGCAGCTCCGGACAGGGGGTCTATACGCAGTATTTT. This gives the protein CASSSGQGVYTQYF.